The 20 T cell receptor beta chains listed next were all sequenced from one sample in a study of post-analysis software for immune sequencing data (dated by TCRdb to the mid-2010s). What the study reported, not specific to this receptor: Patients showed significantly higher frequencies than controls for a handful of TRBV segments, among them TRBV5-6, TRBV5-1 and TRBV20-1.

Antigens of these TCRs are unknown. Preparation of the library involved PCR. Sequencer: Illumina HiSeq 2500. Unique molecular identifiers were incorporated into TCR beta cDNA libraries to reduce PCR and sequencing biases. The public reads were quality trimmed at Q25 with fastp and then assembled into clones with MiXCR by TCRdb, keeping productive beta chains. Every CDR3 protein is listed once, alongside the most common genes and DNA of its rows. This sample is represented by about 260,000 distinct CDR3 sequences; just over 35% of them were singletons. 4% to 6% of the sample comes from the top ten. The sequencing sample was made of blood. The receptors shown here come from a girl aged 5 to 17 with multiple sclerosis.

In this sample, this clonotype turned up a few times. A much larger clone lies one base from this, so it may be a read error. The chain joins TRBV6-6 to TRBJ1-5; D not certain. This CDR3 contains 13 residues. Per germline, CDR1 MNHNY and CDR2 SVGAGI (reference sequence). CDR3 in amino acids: CASKILSNLPQHF. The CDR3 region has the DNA TGTGCCAGCAAGATCCTTAGCAATCTGCCCCAGCATTTT.

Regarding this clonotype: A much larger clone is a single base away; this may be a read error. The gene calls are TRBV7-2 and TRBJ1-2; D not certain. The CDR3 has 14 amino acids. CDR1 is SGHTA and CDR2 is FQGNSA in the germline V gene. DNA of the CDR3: TGTGCCAGCAGTCGGGGAACAGCTAACTATGGCCACACCTTC. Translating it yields CASSRGTANYGHTF.

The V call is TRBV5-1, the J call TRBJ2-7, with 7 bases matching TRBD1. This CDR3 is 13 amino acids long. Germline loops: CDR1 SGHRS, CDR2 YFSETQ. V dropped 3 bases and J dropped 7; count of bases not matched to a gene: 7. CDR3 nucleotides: TGCGCCAGCAGCTCGAACCCGGACAGGGAGCAGTACTTC. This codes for CASSSNPDREQYF.

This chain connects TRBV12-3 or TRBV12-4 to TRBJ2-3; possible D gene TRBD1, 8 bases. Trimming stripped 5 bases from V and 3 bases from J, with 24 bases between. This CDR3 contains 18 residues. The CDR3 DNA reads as TGTGCCAGCAGTACAGGGGGGGCTGGCGGGACCACTACAGATACGCAGTATTTT. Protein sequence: CASSTGGAGGTTTDTQYF.

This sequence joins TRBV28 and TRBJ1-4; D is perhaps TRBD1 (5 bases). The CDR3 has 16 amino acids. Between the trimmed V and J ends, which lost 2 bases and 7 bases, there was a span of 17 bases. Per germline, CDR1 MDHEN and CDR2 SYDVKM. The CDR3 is CASSLGVSGRGEKLFF. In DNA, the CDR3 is TGTGCCAGCAGTTTAGGAGTATCCGGTAGGGGTGAAAAACTGTTTTTT.

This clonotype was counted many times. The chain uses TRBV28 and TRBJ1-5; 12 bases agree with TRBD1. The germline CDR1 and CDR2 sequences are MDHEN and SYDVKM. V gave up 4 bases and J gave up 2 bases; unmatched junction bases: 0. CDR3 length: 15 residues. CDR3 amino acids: CASSWDRGRNQPQHF. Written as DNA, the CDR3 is TGTGCCAGCAGTTGGGACAGGGGGCGCAATCAGCCCCAGCATTTT. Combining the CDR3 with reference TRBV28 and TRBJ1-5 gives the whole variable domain DVKVTQSSRYLVKRTGEKVFLECVQDMDHENMFWYRQDPGLGLRLIYFSYDVKMKEKGDIPEGYSVSREKKERFSLILESASTNQTSMYLCASSWDRGRNQPQHFGDGTRLSIL.

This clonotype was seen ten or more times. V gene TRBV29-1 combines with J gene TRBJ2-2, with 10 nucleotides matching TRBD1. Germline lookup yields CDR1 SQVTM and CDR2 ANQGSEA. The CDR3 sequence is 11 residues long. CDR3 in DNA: TGCAGTGCGGGACAGGGGAAGGAGCTGTTTTTT. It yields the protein CSAGQGKELFF.

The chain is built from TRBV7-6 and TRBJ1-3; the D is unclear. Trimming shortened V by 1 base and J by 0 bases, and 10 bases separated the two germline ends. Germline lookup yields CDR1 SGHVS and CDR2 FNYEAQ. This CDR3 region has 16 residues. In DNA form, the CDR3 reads TGTGCCAGCAGCTTAGAAAACAGCTTCTCTGGAAACACCATATATTTT. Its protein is CASSLENSFSGNTIYF.

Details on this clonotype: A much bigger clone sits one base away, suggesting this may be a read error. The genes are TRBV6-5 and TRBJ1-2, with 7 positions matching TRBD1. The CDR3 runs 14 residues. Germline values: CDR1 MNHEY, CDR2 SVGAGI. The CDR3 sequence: CAGSYRSRGYGYTF. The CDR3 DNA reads TGTGCCGGCAGTTACCGCAGCAGGGGGTATGGCTACACCTTC.

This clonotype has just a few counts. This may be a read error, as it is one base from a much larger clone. CDR3 in DNA: TGTGCCAGCAGCCCGGACAGGTTGGGCAGGAACTATGGCTACACCTTC. This gives the protein CASSPDRLGRNYGYTF. The chain employs TRBV6-5 and TRBJ1-2; 7 bases fit TRBD1. This CDR3 is built from 16 residues. The germline V gene has CDR1 MNHEY and CDR2 SVGAGI. Unmatched junction bases numbered 12, after V lost 6 bases and J lost 2 bases.

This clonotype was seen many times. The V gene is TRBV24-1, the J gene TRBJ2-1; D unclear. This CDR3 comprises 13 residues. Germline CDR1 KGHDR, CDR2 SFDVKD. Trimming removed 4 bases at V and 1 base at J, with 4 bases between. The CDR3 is CATSDPSYNEQFF. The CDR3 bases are TGTGCCACCAGTGACCCGTCCTACAATGAGCAGTTCTTC.

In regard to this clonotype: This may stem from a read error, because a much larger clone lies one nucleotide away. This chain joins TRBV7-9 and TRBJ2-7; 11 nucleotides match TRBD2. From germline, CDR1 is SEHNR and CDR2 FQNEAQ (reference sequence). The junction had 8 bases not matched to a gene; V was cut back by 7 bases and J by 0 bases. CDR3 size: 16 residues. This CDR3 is CASNSLTSGASYEQYF. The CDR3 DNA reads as TGTGCCAGCAATTCCTTGACTAGCGGGGCCTCCTACGAGCAGTACTTC. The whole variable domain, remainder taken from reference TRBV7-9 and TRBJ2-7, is DTGVSQNPRHKITKRGQNVTFRCDPISEHNRLYWYRQTLGQGPEFLTYFQNEAQLEKSRLLSDRFSAERPKGSFSTLEIQRTEQGDSAMYLCASNSLTSGASYEQYFGPGTRLTVT.

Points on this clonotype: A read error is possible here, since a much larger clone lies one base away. DNA of the CDR3: TGTGCCAGCAGCCATGATGGGACAGGACAAGGACTGGGTGGCTACACCTTC. It translates to CASSHDGTGQGLGGYTF. The chain couples TRBV4-2 to TRBJ1-2; TRBD1 agrees at 8 bases. The germline CDR1 and CDR2 sequences are LGHNA and YNFKEQ. This CDR3 spans 17 amino acids. With 3 bases clipped from V and 7 bases from J, the junction kept 16 bases outside the gene matches.

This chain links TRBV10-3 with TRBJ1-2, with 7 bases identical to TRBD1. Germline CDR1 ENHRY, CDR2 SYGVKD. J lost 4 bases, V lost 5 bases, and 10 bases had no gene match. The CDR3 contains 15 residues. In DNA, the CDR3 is TGTGCCATCAGTTACATGAGGGGGCAGCGCTATGGCTACACCTTC. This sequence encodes CAISYMRGQRYGYTF.

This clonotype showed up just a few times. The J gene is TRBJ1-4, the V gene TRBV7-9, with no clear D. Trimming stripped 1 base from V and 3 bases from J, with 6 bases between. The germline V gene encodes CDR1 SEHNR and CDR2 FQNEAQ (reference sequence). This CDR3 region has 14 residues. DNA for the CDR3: TGTGCCAGCAGCTTAGGACCCTCTAATGAAAAACTGTTTTTT. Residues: CASSLGPSNEKLFF.

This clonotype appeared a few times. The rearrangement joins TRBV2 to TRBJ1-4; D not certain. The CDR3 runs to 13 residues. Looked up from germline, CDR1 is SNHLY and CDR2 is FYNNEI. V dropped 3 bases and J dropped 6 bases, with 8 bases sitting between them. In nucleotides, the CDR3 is TGTGCCAGCAGTGACGGGCGCGATGAAAAACTGTTTTTT. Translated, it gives CASSDGRDEKLFF.

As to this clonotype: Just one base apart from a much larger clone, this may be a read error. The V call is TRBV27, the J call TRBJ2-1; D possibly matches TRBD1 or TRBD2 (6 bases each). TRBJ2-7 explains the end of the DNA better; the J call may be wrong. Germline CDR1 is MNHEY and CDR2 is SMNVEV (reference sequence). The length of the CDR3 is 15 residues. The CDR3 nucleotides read TGTGCCAGCAGTCTACCGACAGGAGGGGTCTACGAGCAGTACTTC. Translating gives CASSLPTGGVYEQYF.

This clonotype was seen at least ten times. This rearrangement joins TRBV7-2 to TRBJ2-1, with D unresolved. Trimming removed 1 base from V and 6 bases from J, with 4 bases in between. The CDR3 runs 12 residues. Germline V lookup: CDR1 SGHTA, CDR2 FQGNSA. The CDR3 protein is CASSLDRNEQFF. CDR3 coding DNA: TGTGCCAGCAGCTTAGATCGCAATGAGCAGTTCTTC.

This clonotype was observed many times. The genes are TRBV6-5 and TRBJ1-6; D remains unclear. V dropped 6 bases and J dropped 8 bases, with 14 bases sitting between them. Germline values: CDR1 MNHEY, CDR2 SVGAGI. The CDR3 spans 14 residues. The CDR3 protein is CASSKPTRYSPLHF. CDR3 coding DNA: TGTGCCAGCAGCAAACCGACCCGATATTCACCCCTCCACTTT.

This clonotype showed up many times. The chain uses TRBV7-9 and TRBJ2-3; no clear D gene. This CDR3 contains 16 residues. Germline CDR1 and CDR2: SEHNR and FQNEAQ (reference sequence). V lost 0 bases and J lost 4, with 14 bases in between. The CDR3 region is CASSLAVASRADTQYF. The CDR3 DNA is TGTGCCAGCAGCTTAGCGGTTGCCAGCCGGGCAGATACGCAGTATTTT.